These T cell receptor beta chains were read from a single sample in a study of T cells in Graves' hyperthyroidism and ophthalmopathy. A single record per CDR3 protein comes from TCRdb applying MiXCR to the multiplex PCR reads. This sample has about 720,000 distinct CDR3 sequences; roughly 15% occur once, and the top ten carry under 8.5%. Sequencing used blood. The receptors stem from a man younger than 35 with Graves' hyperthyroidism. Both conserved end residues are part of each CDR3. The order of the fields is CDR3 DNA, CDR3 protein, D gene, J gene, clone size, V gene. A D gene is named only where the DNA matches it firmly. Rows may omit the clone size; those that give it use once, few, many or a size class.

TGTGCCAGCAGTTTATATGGGACTAGCGGCTACACCTTC,CASSLYGTSGYTF,.,TRBJ1-2,.,TRBV27
TGTGCCAGCAGCCAAGCTGGGACAGGGGGCGAGAACATTCAGTACTTC,CASSQAGTGGENIQYF,TRBD1,TRBJ2-4,.,TRBV7-9
TGCGCCAGCAGCCAAGATCTGAAGGTTGGGGAAAAACTGTTTTTT,CASSQDLKVGEKLFF,.,TRBJ1-4,.,TRBV4-3
TGTGCCAGCTCGGAGGACTTCCCTCCCAACGAGCAGTACTTC,CASSEDFPPNEQYF,.,TRBJ2-7,many,TRBV18
TGTGCCAGCAGCCCAAAACGGACAGGTCGTCCTGAAGCTTTCTTT,CASSPKRTGRPEAFF,TRBD1,TRBJ1-1,few,TRBV7-6
TGTGCCACTAGGCAACAGGGATACAAAAACATTCAGTACTTC,CATRQQGYKNIQYF,.,TRBJ2-4,many,TRBV11-2
TGTGCCAGCAGTTTATCGCCAGCAGCCGGGGAGCTGTTTTTT,CASSLSPAAGELFF,.,TRBJ2-2,many,TRBV27
TGTGCCAGCAGTTTATCGTACCCGCCCGCTGAAGCTTTCTTT,CASSLSYPPAEAFF,.,TRBJ1-1,many,TRBV28
TGTGCCAGCAGTTTGCTAGCGGGAGGGCCTCGGGGCAAAAACATTCAGTACTTC,CASSLLAGGPRGKNIQYF,TRBD2,TRBJ2-4,.,TRBV28
TGTGCCAGCAGCCCGGGGGTGGGTCTAAGAGGGACCCAGTACTTC,CASSPGVGLRGTQYF,.,TRBJ2-5,few,TRBV11-2
TGTGCCAGCAGCCGTACTCCAAGCTCCTACAATGAGCAGTTCTTC,CASSRTPSSYNEQFF,.,TRBJ2-1,many,TRBV7-2
TGTGCCAGCAGCTTGGGAGGTAGCGGGGATACGCAGTATTTT,CASSLGGSGDTQYF,TRBD2,TRBJ2-3,many,TRBV5-8
TGTGCCAGCAGTATCGACGTCGGATACTCTGGAAACACCATATATTTT,CASSIDVGYSGNTIYF,.,TRBJ1-3,few,TRBV6-1
TGTGCCGTCGCCGGGACAGGTGCCTACGAGCAGTACTTC,CAVAGTGAYEQYF,TRBD1,TRBJ2-7,few,TRBV19
TGTGCCTGGAGTCCCTTATTAGCGGGAGGGCCGAGGGAGCAGTACTTC,CAWSPLLAGGPREQYF,TRBD2,TRBJ2-7,few,TRBV30
TGTGCCAGCAGCTTAAGGACTAGCGGGAGTACAGATACGCAGTATTTT,CASSLRTSGSTDTQYF,TRBD2,TRBJ2-3,many,TRBV7-6
TGTGCCAGCCAGATCTCAGGGGGCTTGTCGCAGTGCTTC,CASQISGGLSQCF,TRBD1,TRBJ2-1,.,TRBV2
TGTGCCAGCAGTCCCCGGGACGTTCCCCGCTACACCTTC,CASSPRDVPRYTF,.,TRBJ1-2,few,TRBV6-1
TGTGCCAGCAGCCCATCCGGGGGAGGGGGGTCCTACGAGCAGTACTTC,CASSPSGGGGSYEQYF,.,TRBJ2-7,.,TRBV13
TGTGCCAGCAGTCGTACTAGCTTTGAGCAGTTCTTC,CASSRTSFEQFF,.,TRBJ2-1,few,TRBV6-1
TGTGCCAGCGCCACAAGTCCGGGACTAGCGGGAGTAGGGGAGACCCAGTACTTC,CASATSPGLAGVGETQYF,TRBD2,TRBJ2-5,few,TRBV12-3/TRBV12-4
TGTGCCAGCAGTTACTCCAAGGAGCTGTTTTTT,CASSYSKELFF,.,TRBJ2-2,.,TRBV6-5
TGCAGTGCTAGAGATTCCAGGGGAATCACTGAAGCTTTCTTT,CSARDSRGITEAFF,.,TRBJ1-1,.,TRBV20-1
TGTGCCTGGAGTGTACGGCAGGGGGTGAGGAATGAGCAGTTCTTC,CAWSVRQGVRNEQFF,TRBD1,TRBJ2-1,many,TRBV30
TGTGCCAGCAGCTTCTCACAGATGAACACTGAAGCTTTCTTT,CASSFSQMNTEAFF,.,TRBJ1-1,.,TRBV5-5
TGTGCCTGGAGCCCCGGGGCGCATAACTATGGCTACACCTTC,CAWSPGAHNYGYTF,.,TRBJ1-2,.,TRBV30
TGTGCCAGCAGCTTAAAGATATCCACAGATACGCAGTATTTT,CASSLKISTDTQYF,.,TRBJ2-3,.,TRBV11-2
TGTGCCAGCAGCCCCGCAGGGGGCGCCTACAATGAGCAGTTCTTC,CASSPAGGAYNEQFF,TRBD1,TRBJ2-1,.,TRBV7-9
TGTGCCAGCAGCCTGGATGTAGGGACAGGGAACTCCTACGAGCAGTACTTC,CASSLDVGTGNSYEQYF,TRBD1,TRBJ2-7,many,TRBV28
TGTGCCAGCACCACTACAGGGGGCCTTCAGCCCCAGCATTTT,CASTTTGGLQPQHF,TRBD1,TRBJ1-5,.,TRBV28
TGCGCCAGCAGCCAAGGGATTGGGGGGCTTGGTGAAAAACTGTTTTTT,CASSQGIGGLGEKLFF,.,TRBJ1-4,few,TRBV4-3
TGCAGTGCTAGAGTACTAGCTTCAGATACGCAGTATTTT,CSARVLASDTQYF,.,TRBJ2-3,.,TRBV20-1
TGCAGCGTTGGGGGCTACACCTTC,CSVGGYTF,.,TRBJ1-2,.,TRBV29-1
TGTGCCAGCAGCTTATGGGCCAGCGGGAGTACTGAGCAGTTCTTC,CASSLWASGSTEQFF,TRBD2,TRBJ2-1,.,TRBV7-6
TGCGCCAGCAGCCAAGACCCGGGTGGTATGGAGACCCAGTACTTC,CASSQDPGGMETQYF,.,TRBJ2-5,few,TRBV4-1
TGTGCCAGCAGCATCGGACTAGCGGGAGCAGGTGAGCAGTTCTTC,CASSIGLAGAGEQFF,TRBD2,TRBJ2-1,.,TRBV7-2
TGTGCCAGCAGTCACACAGGGGCTGGCACTGAAGCTTTCTTT,CASSHTGAGTEAFF,TRBD1,TRBJ1-1,many,TRBV27
TGTGCCAGCAGCCCTCAGACTAATAATGAGCAGTTCTTC,CASSPQTNNEQFF,.,TRBJ2-1,.,TRBV9
TGTGCCATCAATAAAATAGCGGGAGGGCCGGTTGACGAGCAGTACTTC,CAINKIAGGPVDEQYF,TRBD2,TRBJ2-7,.,TRBV10-3
TGTGCCAGCGGAGCGGGACAGGCAGATACGCAGTATTTT,CASGAGQADTQYF,.,TRBJ2-3,many,TRBV3-1
TGTGCCAGCAGCCACCGGGGACAGAGCTACGAGCAGTACTTC,CASSHRGQSYEQYF,TRBD1,TRBJ2-7,.,TRBV3-1
TGTGCCAGCAGTGAAGGCCCGGGGGGGGTCGCTGAAGCTTTCTTT,CASSEGPGGVAEAFF,.,TRBJ1-1,many,TRBV2
TGCGCCAGCAGCTTGGAGGCGTCGGCGGGATACGGGCAGTACTTC,CASSLEASAGYGQYF,.,TRBJ2-7,.,TRBV5-1
TGTGCCAGCAGTCCCTGGCTGGGGGGTAATGAGCAGTTCTTC,CASSPWLGGNEQFF,.,TRBJ2-1,few,TRBV2
TGTGCCAGCAGCTTCGAGGGACTAGGTAGGGATGAGCAGTTCTTC,CASSFEGLGRDEQFF,TRBD2,TRBJ2-1,.,TRBV7-9
TGTGCCAGCAGCCAACTCACTAGCGGAAGAGTTTACGAGCAGTACTTC,CASSQLTSGRVYEQYF,TRBD2,TRBJ2-7,many,TRBV14
TGTGCCAGCAGTTACCAGAGCTCCTACAATGAGCAGTTCTTC,CASSYQSSYNEQFF,.,TRBJ2-1,many,TRBV6-2/TRBV6-3
TGTGCCAGCAGCGTAGTAGGCAGCGGTAATGAGCAGTTCTTC,CASSVVGSGNEQFF,.,TRBJ2-1,.,TRBV9
TGTGCCAGCAGTTACAACAGTAATCTAGCCAAAAACATTCAGTACTTC,CASSYNSNLAKNIQYF,.,TRBJ2-4,.,TRBV6-6
TGTGCCATCAAGAACGGGGGTAGCTCCTACAAGCAGTACTTC,CAIKNGGSSYKQYF,.,TRBJ2-7,.,TRBV10-3
TGTGCCAGCAGTCCACGGGCAGGGGCCGACCAAGAGACCCAGTACTTC,CASSPRAGADQETQYF,.,TRBJ2-5,few,TRBV12-3/TRBV12-4
TGTGCCACCAGCAGAGATCGTGGGTACGAGCAGTACTTC,CATSRDRGYEQYF,.,TRBJ2-7,many,TRBV15
TGTGCCAGCAGTTACTCGATGGGGGGCGGTCAGCCCCAGCATTTT,CASSYSMGGGQPQHF,.,TRBJ1-5,many,TRBV6-5
TGTGCCAGCAGTTTAGTTTTTGCAGGGTCCACTGAAGCTTTCTTT,CASSLVFAGSTEAFF,.,TRBJ1-1,few,TRBV27
TGTGCCAGCAGCCCGGACCCGATCTCCCTCGAGCTGTTTTTT,CASSPDPISLELFF,.,TRBJ2-2,many,TRBV3-1
TGTGCCACTCGGACAGTCTATAATTCACCCCTCCACTTT,CATRTVYNSPLHF,.,TRBJ1-6,few,TRBV10-3
TGTGCCAGCAGTGAGAGGACGGACCTGGGGCAGTACTTC,CASSERTDLGQYF,.,TRBJ2-7,many,TRBV6-4
TGTGCCAGCAGTTTGTCGGTCTTCCTGAACACTGAAGCTTTCTTT,CASSLSVFLNTEAFF,.,TRBJ1-1,many,TRBV12-3/TRBV12-4
TGTGCCAGCAGTTTATTCCCGCCCGGGCAGGGCGAAGCTTTCTTT,CASSLFPPGQGEAFF,.,TRBJ1-1,.,TRBV27